The rows below give T cell receptor beta chains drawn from one sample of a study of cytomegalovirus exposure and HLA in healthy donors. Only in-frame clones appear in the TCRdb table, and some are missing; sequencing was by immunoSEQ multiplex PCR. The profile shows about 140,000 clones, approximately 82% of them singletons. The sample consisted of PBMCs. The receptors were gathered from a woman aged 40 to 49 in good health and CMV-seronegative. CDR3s include the opening cysteine and the closing phenylalanine or tryptophan. Each record gives: J gene, D gene, clone size, V gene, CDR3 DNA, CDR3 protein. A D gene is named only where the DNA matches it firmly. Rows give clone size only sometimes, using once, few, many, or a class for an expanded clone.

J: TRBJ1-5; D: TRBD1; size: few; V: TRBV9; DNA: TGTGCCAGCAGCCAGGGACAGGGGGGCCAGCCCCAGCATTTT; CDR3: CASSQGQGGQPQHF
J: TRBJ2-3; D: NA; size: NA; V: TRBV12-1; DNA: TGTGCCAGCAGCTTTAAAGCGGGAGGCCCTTTCTGCACAGATACGCAGTATTTT; CDR3: CASSFKAGGPFCTDTQYF
J: TRBJ2-5; D: NA; size: NA; V: TRBV28; DNA: TGTGCCAGCAGTCACTTAGTGCGGACAGTCACAAAGCAAGAGACCCAGTACTTC; CDR3: CASSHLVRTVTKQETQYF
J: TRBJ2-2; D: NA; size: NA; V: TRBV28; DNA: TGTGCCAGCAGTTTCGTCGGGGAGCTGTTTTTT; CDR3: CASSFVGELFF
J: TRBJ1-2; D: NA; size: few; V: TRBV5-6; DNA: TGTGCCAGCAGCTTGGTGGTTCGGGCAGGGGCGCGGGTGGATGGCTACACCTTC; CDR3: CASSLVVRAGARVDGYTF
J: TRBJ2-6; D: NA; size: NA; V: TRBV7-4; DNA: TGTGCCAGCAGCTCCTACAGGGAACCCTCTGGGGCCAACGTCCTGACTTTC; CDR3: CASSSYREPSGANVLTF
J: TRBJ2-1; D: NA; size: NA; V: TRBV9; DNA: TGTGCCAGCAGCGTTCAACCGACTTATGAGCAGTTCTTC; CDR3: CASSVQPTYEQFF
J: TRBJ1-1; D: NA; size: NA; V: TRBV19; DNA: TGTGCCAGTAGTATAGGCGGCCTTGAAGCTTTCTTT; CDR3: CASSIGGLEAFF
J: TRBJ2-2; D: TRBD2; size: NA; V: TRBV29-1; DNA: TGCAGCGCGGGACTAGCGGGAGCCGGGGAGCTGTTTTTT; CDR3: CSAGLAGAGELFF
J: TRBJ2-1; D: NA; size: NA; V: TRBV27; DNA: TGTGCCAGCAGCCTGTCGACAGCCTACAATGAGCAGTTCTTC; CDR3: CASSLSTAYNEQFF
J: TRBJ2-7; D: TRBD1; size: NA; V: TRBV27; DNA: TGTGCCAGCAGTCGGGGACAGGGTACCGAGCAGTACTTC; CDR3: CASSRGQGTEQYF
J: TRBJ2-2; D: TRBD1; size: NA; V: TRBV7-3; DNA: TGTGCCAGCAGCCTAGACAGGGAAGCCGGGGAGCTGTTTTTT; CDR3: CASSLDREAGELFF
J: TRBJ1-1; D: TRBD1; size: NA; V: TRBV7-9; DNA: TGTGCCAGCAGCCGAGTAGACAGGGATGATGAAGCTTTCTTT; CDR3: CASSRVDRDDEAFF
J: TRBJ2-3; D: NA; size: NA; V: TRBV13; DNA: TGTGCCAGCAGCAGCTTAGCGGAAGTAAATACGCAGTATTTT; CDR3: CASSSLAEVNTQYF
J: TRBJ1-4; D: NA; size: NA; V: TRBV5-4; DNA: TGTGCCAGCAGCTTGGGAGGTAATGAAAAACTGTTTTTT; CDR3: CASSLGGNEKLFF
J: TRBJ2-1; D: NA; size: NA; V: TRBV27; DNA: TGTGCCAGCAGTGGTAGCTCCAATGAGCAGTTCTTC; CDR3: CASSGSSNEQFF
J: TRBJ1-5; D: TRBD1; size: NA; V: TRBV11-2; DNA: TGTGCCAGCAGCGGACAGGGAGTTAATCAGCCCCAGCATTTT; CDR3: CASSGQGVNQPQHF
J: TRBJ2-7; D: TRBD1; size: NA; V: TRBV27; DNA: TGTGCCAGCAGTGCACCAGGGGGCGCCGAGCAGTACTTC; CDR3: CASSAPGGAEQYF
J: TRBJ2-1; D: TRBD1; size: NA; V: TRBV11-2; DNA: TGTGCCAGCAGCCGGACAGGGGACGCCTACAATGAGCAGTTCTTC; CDR3: CASSRTGDAYNEQFF
J: TRBJ1-1; D: NA; size: NA; V: TRBV6-5; DNA: TGTGCCAGCCATAGAGACATGAACACTGAAGCTTTCTTT; CDR3: CASHRDMNTEAFF
J: TRBJ2-7; D: NA; size: NA; V: TRBV15; DNA: TGTGCCACCACTCTGGGGGGACGGCACGAGCAGTACTTC; CDR3: CATTLGGRHEQYF
J: TRBJ1-2; D: NA; size: NA; V: TRBV2; DNA: TGTGCCAGCAGCTTTCCTCAGAATCCTGCTAACTATGGCTACACCTTC; CDR3: CASSFPQNPANYGYTF
J: TRBJ1-1; D: NA; size: NA; V: TRBV28; DNA: TGTGCCAGCAGTTGGGCCGATGAAGCTTTCTTT; CDR3: CASSWADEAFF
J: TRBJ2-3; D: NA; size: NA; V: TRBV29-1; DNA: TGCAGCGTGGGGGGACAGTCGAGAGATACGCAGTATTTT; CDR3: CSVGGQSRDTQYF
J: TRBJ1-5; D: TRBD1; size: NA; V: TRBV5-1; DNA: TGCGCCAGCAGCTTGGGAGGGACAGGGGTTAGTCAGCCCCAGCATTTT; CDR3: CASSLGGTGVSQPQHF